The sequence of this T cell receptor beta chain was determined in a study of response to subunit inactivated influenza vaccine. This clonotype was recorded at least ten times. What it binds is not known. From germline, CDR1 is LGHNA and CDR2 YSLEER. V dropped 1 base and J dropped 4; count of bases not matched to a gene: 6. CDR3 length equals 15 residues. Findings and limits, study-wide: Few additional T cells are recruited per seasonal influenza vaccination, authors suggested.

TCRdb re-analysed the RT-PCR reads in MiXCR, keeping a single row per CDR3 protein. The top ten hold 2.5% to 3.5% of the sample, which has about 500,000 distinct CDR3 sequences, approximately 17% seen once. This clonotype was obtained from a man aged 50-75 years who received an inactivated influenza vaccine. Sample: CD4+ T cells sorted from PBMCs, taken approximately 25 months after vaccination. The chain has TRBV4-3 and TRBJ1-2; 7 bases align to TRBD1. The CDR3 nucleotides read TGCGCCAGCAGCCAAGGGGGAAAGGGGGCCTATGGCTACACCTTC. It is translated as CASSQGGKGAYGYTF.